This T cell receptor (beta chain) appears in the sequencing data of a study of blood T cell repertoires in COVID-19. Germline V gives CDR1 LNHDA, CDR2 SQIVND (reference sequence). Trimming stripped 1 base from V and 5 bases from J, with 11 bases between. The CDR3 totals 15 residues. Clones were sequenced by immunoSEQ multiplex PCR, and TCRdb holds only the in-frame ones, with some missing. The profile covers 70,000 to 80,000 clones, with roughly 90% appearing a single time and under 20% taken by the ten largest. The receptor was isolated from a man of 80 years or more in a cohort sampled during active COVID-19. The genes are TRBV19 and TRBJ1-4, with D possibly TRBD1 on 6 matching bases. The sample taken for sequencing was peripheral blood. The CDR3 loop reads CASSIGQAQNEKLFF. The CDR3 DNA is TGTGCCAGTAGTATAGGACAGGCACAAAATGAAAAACTGTTTTTT.